This TCR beta chain was documented in a study of blood T cell repertoires in COVID-19. Study-wide background: The samples span acute and convalescent COVID-19 from the United States, Italy and Spain. Sources were T cells, B-cell-depleted T cells, or PBMCs; the material itself was cDNA or gDNA.

Per the germline V gene, CDR1 is LGHNA and CDR2 is YNFKEQ. V lost 0 bases to trimming and J lost 2 bases, with 11 bases between them. This CDR3 is 15 amino acids long. Using immunoSEQ multiplex PCR, the repertoire was profiled, and TCRdb retains in-frame clones only, with some absent. The table records roughly 130,000 clones, roughly 84% of them present only once. The J gene is TRBJ2-7, the V gene TRBV4-2; no clear D gene. The clonotype comes from a man aged 35 to 55 with acute COVID-19. Material for sequencing was PBMCs or T cells enriched from blood (not recorded which). CDR3 DNA sequence: TGTGCCAGCAGCCAAGACTCTCCTCGGGCCTACGAGCAGTACTTC. Translating gives CASSQDSPRAYEQYF.